This T cell receptor beta chain was recovered during a study of PD-L1 blockade in urothelial cancer. Study at large: Analyses were performed on blood at 3 weeks after treatment start (the second dose) and at 6 weeks.

Trimming cost V 2 bases and J 4 bases; bases outside gene matches: 14. The germline V gene encodes CDR1 LNHDA and CDR2 SQIVND (reference sequence). This CDR3 contains 18 residues. The repertoire was sequenced with immunoSEQ multiplex PCR; TCRdb's copy has only in-frame clones and lacks some. The data contain about 49,000 clones, nearly 90% of them singletons. This rearrangement joins TRBV19 to TRBJ1-1; 9 nucleotides line up with TRBD1. The specimen was PBMCs, collected around atezolizumab (anti-PD-L1) treatment. The clonotype comes from a man between 60 and 75 years old with urothelial cancer. CDR3 DNA sequence: TGTGCCAGTAGTATACCGCCGACAGGGGGTAAGGTGGGCACTGAAGCTTTCTTT. Residues: CASSIPPTGGKVGTEAFF.